This TCR beta chain was captured in a study of blood T cell repertoires in COVID-19. Overall study context: Specimens from acute and convalescent COVID-19 originated in the United States, Italy and Spain. PBMCs, B-cell-depleted T cells, or T cells provided the cDNA or gDNA that made up the material.

Profiled with immunoSEQ multiplex PCR; TCRdb holds only in-frame clones, not every one. The table records 78,000 or so clones, around nine tenths of them present only once. This CDR3 comprises 13 residues. V trimming: 5 bases; J trimming: 9 bases; junction bases outside the gene matches: 7. Germline CDR1 and CDR2: MDHEN and SYDVKM. Sample: peripheral blood. This chain connects TRBV28 to TRBJ2-4, with TRBD1 matching over 7 bases. The sequence was obtained from a man between 50 and 59 years old with active or convalescent COVID-19. CDR3 in DNA: TGTGCCAGCAGTCTCGGACAGGACGCCATTCAGTACTTC. Protein product: CASSLGQDAIQYF.